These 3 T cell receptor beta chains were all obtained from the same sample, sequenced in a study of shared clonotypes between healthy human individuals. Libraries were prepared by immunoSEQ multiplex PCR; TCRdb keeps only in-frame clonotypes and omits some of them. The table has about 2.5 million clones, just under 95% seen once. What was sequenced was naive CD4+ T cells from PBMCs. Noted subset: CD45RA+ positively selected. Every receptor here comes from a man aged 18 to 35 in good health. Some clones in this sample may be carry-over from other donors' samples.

The CDR3 DNA reads as TGTGCCAGCAGCTTAAGGGCGTTGGGGGGCGATACAGATACGCAGTATTTT. Protein product: CASSLRALGGDTDTQYF. The J gene is TRBJ2-3, the V gene TRBV13; perhaps D is TRBD1 or TRBD2 (6 bases each). The CDR3 sequence is 17 residues long. V gave up 2 bases and J gave up 3 bases, with 18 bases separating them. CDR1 is PRHDT, CDR2 FYEKMQ, per germline (reference sequence).

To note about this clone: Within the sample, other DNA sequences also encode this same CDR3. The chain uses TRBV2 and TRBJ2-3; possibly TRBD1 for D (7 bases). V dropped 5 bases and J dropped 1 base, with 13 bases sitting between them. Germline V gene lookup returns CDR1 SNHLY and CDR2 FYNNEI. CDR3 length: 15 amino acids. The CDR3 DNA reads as TGTGCCAGCAGTCCCCAGGGGGGCGGCACAGATACGCAGTATTTT. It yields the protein CASSPQGGGTDTQYF.

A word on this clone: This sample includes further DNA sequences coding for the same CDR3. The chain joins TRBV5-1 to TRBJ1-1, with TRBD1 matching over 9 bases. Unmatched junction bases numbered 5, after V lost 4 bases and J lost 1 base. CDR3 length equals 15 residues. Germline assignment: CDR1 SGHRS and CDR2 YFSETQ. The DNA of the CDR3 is TGCGCCAGCAGCCTACAGGGGGCTCCGAACACTGAAGCTTTCTTT. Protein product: CASSLQGAPNTEAFF. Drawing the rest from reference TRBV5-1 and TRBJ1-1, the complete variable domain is KAGVTQTPRYLIKTRGQQVTLSCSPISGHRSVSWYQQTPGQGLQFLFEYFSETQRNKGNFPGRFSGRQFSNSRSEMNVSTLELGDSALYLCASSLQGAPNTEAFFGQGTRLTVV.